The 14 T cell receptor beta chains given below trace back to one sample, sequenced in a study of siplizumab effects on memory and regulatory T cells. This table comes from immunoSEQ multiplex PCR, and its TCRdb copy is limited to in-frame clones, with some not included. Counted here are approximately 100,000 clones, about 91% occurring once; the ten biggest clones make up 0.65% to 0.9%. The sequencing sample was made of Tregs sorted from blood. These receptors were taken from a human donor in good health.

The chain couples TRBV5-6 to TRBJ2-7, with TRBD2 matching over 8 bases. Germline V CDR1 and CDR2: SGHDT, YYEEEE. J gave up 3 bases and V 5 bases, and 13 bases lay outside the gene matches. This CDR3 comprises 16 residues. The DNA for the CDR3 is TGTGCCAGCAGTCCAGAGTCGGGGGGGATTTACTACGAGCAGTACTTC. As protein: CASSPESGGIYYEQYF. Variable domain in full (rest from reference TRBV5-6 and TRBJ2-7): DAGVTQSPTHLIKTRGQQVTLRCSPKSGHDTVSWYQQALGQGPQFIFQYYEEEERQRGNFPDRFSGHQFPNYSSELNVNALLLGDSALYLCASSPESGGIYYEQYFGPGTRLTVT.

The chain employs TRBV6-6 and TRBJ1-2; maybe TRBD1 (5 bases). The CDR3 has 13 amino acids. V gave up 5 bases and J gave up 3 bases, with 10 bases separating them. Germline CDR1 and CDR2: MNHNY and SVGAGI (reference sequence). The CDR3 spells CASSRDSYYGYTF. In DNA form, the CDR3 reads TGTGCCAGCAGTCGTGACAGCTACTATGGCTACACCTTC.

This clone was recorded only once. The sample carries other DNA sequences with the same CDR3. The rearrangement joins TRBV7-9 to TRBJ2-3, with D unclear. Germline V gives CDR1 SEHNR, CDR2 FQNEAQ (reference sequence). V lost 3 bases and J lost 4, with 2 bases in between. The CDR3 is 11 residues long. The DNA of the CDR3 is TGTGCCAGCAGCTTGGCAGATACGCAGTATTTT. It encodes CASSLADTQYF.

This sequence joins TRBV15 and TRBJ2-7, with 7 bases that match TRBD1. The V gene's germline CDR1 is LNHNV and CDR2 YYDKDF (reference sequence). The CDR3 runs to 14 residues. Trimming cost V 1 base and J 0 bases; bases outside gene matches: 0. This CDR3 reads CATSRGDSSYEQYF. The CDR3 coding sequence is TGTGCCACCAGCAGAGGGGACAGCTCCTACGAGCAGTACTTC.

CDR3 sequence reads: CASSAWTSGRAGADTQYF. For the CDR3, the DNA is TGTGCCAGCAGCGCCTGGACTAGCGGGAGGGCCGGGGCAGATACGCAGTATTTT. The V and J genes are TRBV9 and TRBJ2-3, with 15 bases that match TRBD2. This CDR3 spans 18 amino acids. The germline V gene encodes CDR1 SGDLS and CDR2 YYNGEE. The trim removed 3 bases at V and 4 bases at J, leaving 9 bases unmatched.

J is TRBJ2-1 and V is TRBV7-8, with 8 bases identical to TRBD1. V lost 5 bases and J lost 5; bases outside the gene matches: 2. The CDR3 is 13 amino acids. Germline lookup yields CDR1 SGHVS and CDR2 FQNEAQ. CDR3 in amino acids: CASSQDRDNEQFF. The CDR3 DNA reads TGTGCCAGCAGCCAGGACAGGGACAATGAGCAGTTCTTC.

The gene calls are TRBV5-1 and TRBJ2-5; 12 positions agree with TRBD2. The germline V gene has CDR1 SGHRS and CDR2 YFSETQ. Trimming cost V 4 bases and J 3 bases; bases outside gene matches: 7. This CDR3 is 16 amino acids long. CDR3 amino acids: CASSPDRTSGKETQYF. In DNA form, the CDR3 reads TGCGCCAGCAGCCCTGACCGGACTAGCGGGAAAGAGACCCAGTACTTC.

The chain recombines TRBV6-4 with TRBJ1-1, with unresolved D. CDR1 and CDR2 from the germline V gene are MRHNA and SNTAGT. Trimming stripped 4 bases from V and 0 bases from J, with 6 bases between. CDR3 length: 13 amino acids. The CDR3 here is CASSAMLNTEAFF. CDR3 nucleotides: TGTGCCAGCAGTGCCATGTTGAACACTGAAGCTTTCTTT.

This chain links TRBV19 with TRBJ2-1, with a weak D call TRBD2 (5 bases). This CDR3 is 13 amino acids long. CDR1 and CDR2 from the germline V gene are LNHDA and SQIVND (reference sequence). V was cut by 9 bases and J by 6 bases, with 15 bases left in between. CDR3 nucleotide sequence: TGTGCCAGCCGGGGTAGCGCGGCCAATGAGCAGTTCTTC. This encodes CASRGSAANEQFF.

This clone was observed a few times. The genes are TRBV5-1 and TRBJ1-1; no firm D call. This CDR3 is 14 amino acids long. Trimming cost V 0 bases and J 0 bases, with 6 bases left between them. The germline gives CDR1 SGHRS, CDR2 YFSETQ. The CDR3 bases are TGCGCCAGCAGCTTGGTTAGGGTGAACACTGAAGCTTTCTTT. Translated: CASSLVRVNTEAFF.

V and J are TRBV28 and TRBJ1-5; D gene unclear. CDR3 length equals 10 residues. V shed 4 bases and J shed 7 bases, with 2 bases lying between them. Germline V gives CDR1 MDHEN, CDR2 SYDVKM. In DNA form, the CDR3 reads TGTGCCAGCAGTTCACAGCCCCAGCATTTT. Translation: CASSSQPQHF.

The chain links TRBV7-3 to TRBJ1-1; D possibly corresponds to TRBD1 (5 bases). Trimming cost V 4 bases and J 7 bases, with 10 bases left between them. The CDR3 runs 12 residues. Germline CDR1 reads SGHTA; CDR2 reads FQGTGA. The CDR3 nucleotides read TGTGCCAGCAGCTCGCAGGGTCATGAAGCTTTCTTT. Protein product: CASSSQGHEAFF. The full variable domain, in which reference TRBV7-3 and TRBJ1-1 provide the parts outside the CDR3, is GAGVSQTPSNKVTEKGKYVELRCDPISGHTALYWYRQSLGQGPEFLIYFQGTGAADDSGLPNDRFFAVRPEGSVSTLKIQRTERGDSAVYLCASSSQGHEAFFGQGTRLTVV.

V usage is TRBV10-3 and J usage is TRBJ2-7; 8 bases line up with TRBD1. The CDR3 totals 13 residues. After removal of 8 bases from V and 3 bases from J, the junction contained 6 bases not matched to a gene. Looked up from germline, CDR1 is ENHRY and CDR2 is SYGVKD. CDR3 sequence reads: CAISQDRVYEQYF. CDR3 in DNA: TGTGCCATCTCCCAGGACAGGGTCTACGAGCAGTACTTC.

This chain links TRBV2 with TRBJ2-7; D is unresolved. CDR1 is SNHLY and CDR2 is FYNNEI in the germline V gene. The CDR3 is made up of 14 amino acids. The V gene lost 8 bases and the J gene lost 2 bases, with 16 bases spanning the gap. As DNA, the CDR3 is TGTGCCAGCTCTTGGCGGACCTCACCCTACGAGCAGTACTTC. Residues: CASSWRTSPYEQYF.